This TCR beta chain originates from a study of OX40 agonist ivuxolimab in advanced cancers. CDR3 size: 17 residues. Trimming removed 0 bases from V and 0 bases from J, with 13 bases in between. Germline loops: CDR1 LGHNA, CDR2 YNFKEQ. This clone was picked up a small number of times. Produced via immunoSEQ multiplex PCR; TCRdb's table is partial and in-frame only. The sample holds approximately 39,000 clones; 89% are singletons and the top ten take less than 50%. The starting material was CD4+ or CD8+ T cells sorted from blood, obtained in a trial of the OX40 agonist ivuxolimab. This rearrangement joins TRBV4-2 to TRBJ2-3; D is possibly TRBD1 or TRBD2 (5 bases each). This receptor was identified in an adult with an advanced solid tumor such as melanoma, head and neck, liver or kidney cancer. The CDR3 nucleotides read TGTGCCAGCAGCCAAGACGGACGGGGCGCTAGCACAGATACGCAGTATTTT. Translation gives CASSQDGRGASTDTQYF.